This TCR beta chain was obtained from a study of blood T cell repertoires in COVID-19. Sequencing was performed with immunoSEQ multiplex PCR; in TCRdb, only in-frame clones are kept and a portion is missing. The sample consists of about 250,000 clones, approximately 84% of them appearing once. CDR1 MNHEY and CDR2 SMNVEV come from the germline V gene (reference sequence). CDR3 size: 14 residues. V was cut by 0 bases and J by 6 bases, with 9 bases left in between. V usage is TRBV27 and J usage is TRBJ1-5; D not certain. The clonotype originates from a man aged 35-49 years who had recovered from COVID-19. Material: PBMCs or T cells enriched from blood (not recorded which). The CDR3 protein is CASSLSEAAQPQHF. The CDR3, as DNA: TGTGCCAGCAGTTTATCGGAGGCGGCTCAGCCCCAGCATTTT.